The rows below give T cell receptor beta chains drawn from one sample of a study of Graves' ophthalmopathy and Graves' hyperthyroidism. TCRdb re-called the multiplex PCR reads through MiXCR, storing one row per CDR3 protein. The sample yields roughly 230,000 distinct CDR3 sequences, approximately 21% seen once. The sample consisted of peripheral blood. The receptors were gathered from a woman in her fifties or sixties with Graves' ophthalmopathy. Both conserved end residues are part of each CDR3. The D gene is left open where the match is weak. Clone size is given for some rows only: seen once, a few or many times, or a class if the clone is expanded.

CDR3 protein: CASSYSTGPVYGYTF; CDR3 DNA: TGTGCCAGCAGTTACTCTACCGGGCCCGTCTATGGCTACACCTTC; J gene: TRBJ1-2; V gene: TRBV6-5; D gene: NA; clone size: many
CDR3 protein: CASSLVGWQETQYF; CDR3 DNA: TGTGCCAGCAGTTTAGTAGGGTGGCAAGAGACCCAGTACTTC; J gene: TRBJ2-5; V gene: TRBV12-3/TRBV12-4; D gene: NA; clone size: many
CDR3 protein: CSARILAGGPGETQYF; CDR3 DNA: TGCAGTGCTAGAATACTAGCGGGAGGGCCGGGAGAGACCCAGTACTTC; J gene: TRBJ2-5; V gene: TRBV20-1; D gene: TRBD2; clone size: many
CDR3 protein: CASTLPGGGMFNGYTF; CDR3 DNA: TGTGCCAGCACCCTCCCCGGTGGAGGGATGTTCAATGGCTACACCTTC; J gene: TRBJ1-2; V gene: TRBV28; D gene: NA; clone size: many
CDR3 protein: CASSQRTGAGEQYF; CDR3 DNA: TGTGCCAGCAGTCAGAGGACAGGGGCGGGAGAGCAGTACTTC; J gene: TRBJ2-7; V gene: TRBV12-3/TRBV12-4; D gene: TRBD1; clone size: many
CDR3 protein: CASSQVRGNSPLHF; CDR3 DNA: TGTGCCAGCAGCCAAGTGAGGGGCAATTCACCCCTCCACTTT; J gene: TRBJ1-6; V gene: TRBV14; D gene: NA; clone size: many
CDR3 protein: CSARANGRIQETQYF; CDR3 DNA: TGCAGTGCTAGAGCGAACGGGAGGATCCAAGAGACCCAGTACTTC; J gene: TRBJ2-5; V gene: TRBV20-1; D gene: TRBD2; clone size: many
CDR3 protein: CASSLGGGPATPQHF; CDR3 DNA: TGTGCCAGCAGCTTAGGGGGGGGACCTGCTACGCCCCAGCATTTT; J gene: TRBJ1-5; V gene: TRBV7-2; D gene: NA; clone size: many
CDR3 protein: CASSTYRDTTYERYF; CDR3 DNA: TGTGCCAGCAGCACCTACCGGGACACAACCTACGAGCGGTACTTC; J gene: TRBJ2-7; V gene: TRBV27; D gene: NA; clone size: NA
CDR3 protein: CASSPGVETQYF; CDR3 DNA: TGTGCCAGCAGCCCCGGGGTAGAGACCCAGTACTTC; J gene: TRBJ2-5; V gene: TRBV7-9; D gene: NA; clone size: many
CDR3 protein: CSALTGTETQYF; CDR3 DNA: TGCAGTGCCCTGACAGGGACAGAGACCCAGTACTTC; J gene: TRBJ2-5; V gene: TRBV20-1; D gene: TRBD1; clone size: many
CDR3 protein: CASSRRTGGETQYF; CDR3 DNA: TGTGCCAGCAGCCGAAGGACAGGGGGGGAGACCCAGTACTTC; J gene: TRBJ2-5; V gene: TRBV6-2/TRBV6-3; D gene: TRBD1; clone size: many
CDR3 protein: CASSSPRDRTYEQYF; CDR3 DNA: TGTGCCAGCAGTTCCCCCCGGGACAGGACCTACGAGCAGTACTTC; J gene: TRBJ2-7; V gene: TRBV28; D gene: TRBD1; clone size: many
CDR3 protein: CASSVAIQGGLDTEAFF; CDR3 DNA: TGTGCCAGCAGCGTAGCCATCCAAGGGGGCTTGGACACTGAAGCTTTCTTT; J gene: TRBJ1-1; V gene: TRBV9; D gene: TRBD1; clone size: many
CDR3 protein: CATSERQGRETQYF; CDR3 DNA: TGTGCCACCAGTGAAAGACAGGGGCGAGAGACCCAGTACTTC; J gene: TRBJ2-5; V gene: TRBV15; D gene: TRBD1; clone size: many
CDR3 protein: CSGGEQTQYF; CDR3 DNA: TGCAGTGGGGGGGAACAGACCCAGTACTTC; J gene: TRBJ2-5; V gene: TRBV29-1; D gene: TRBD2; clone size: many
CDR3 protein: CASSYSAGGEQYF; CDR3 DNA: TGTGCCAGCAGTTACTCGGCAGGTGGCGAGCAGTACTTC; J gene: TRBJ2-7; V gene: TRBV6-5; D gene: NA; clone size: NA
CDR3 protein: CASSLDGGRVFEQYF; CDR3 DNA: TGTGCCAGCAGCTTAGATGGCGGGAGGGTCTTCGAGCAGTACTTC; J gene: TRBJ2-7; V gene: TRBV11-2; D gene: TRBD2; clone size: many
CDR3 protein: CASSLRQGAHTGELFF; CDR3 DNA: TGTGCCAGCAGCCTTCGACAGGGAGCCCACACCGGGGAGCTGTTTTTT; J gene: TRBJ2-2; V gene: TRBV6-4; D gene: TRBD1; clone size: few
CDR3 protein: CASRTSIQYQETQYF; CDR3 DNA: TGTGCCAGCAGGACCTCAATACAGTACCAAGAGACCCAGTACTTC; J gene: TRBJ2-5; V gene: TRBV5-5; D gene: NA; clone size: few
CDR3 protein: CASSQDSGTEETQYF; CDR3 DNA: TGTGCCAGCAGCCAAGATAGCGGGACCGAAGAGACCCAGTACTTC; J gene: TRBJ2-5; V gene: TRBV3-1; D gene: TRBD2; clone size: NA
CDR3 protein: CASSILRGGSYNTGELFF; CDR3 DNA: TGTGCCAGCAGTATCCTCCGGGGGGGTTCTTACAACACCGGGGAGCTGTTTTTT; J gene: TRBJ2-2; V gene: TRBV6-2/TRBV6-3; D gene: TRBD2; clone size: NA
CDR3 protein: CASSLTGLSGNTIYF; CDR3 DNA: TGTGCCAGCAGCTTAACAGGGCTGTCGGGAAACACCATATATTTT; J gene: TRBJ1-3; V gene: TRBV7-9; D gene: NA; clone size: many
CDR3 protein: CASSLRPKMSGYTF; CDR3 DNA: TGTGCCAGCAGTTTAAGGCCCAAAATGAGTGGCTACACCTTC; J gene: TRBJ1-2; V gene: TRBV28; D gene: NA; clone size: NA
CDR3 protein: CASRRRPNYGYTF; CDR3 DNA: TGTGCCAGCAGACGACGGCCTAACTATGGCTACACCTTC; J gene: TRBJ1-2; V gene: TRBV12-3/TRBV12-4; D gene: NA; clone size: many
CDR3 protein: CSTYYGAGATEAFF; CDR3 DNA: TGCAGCACCTACTACGGGGCAGGGGCCACTGAAGCTTTCTTT; J gene: TRBJ1-1; V gene: TRBV29-1; D gene: NA; clone size: many
CDR3 protein: CASRQSGRAVSGTGELFF; CDR3 DNA: TGTGCCAGCAGACAAAGCGGGAGGGCCGTTTCGGGCACCGGGGAGCTGTTTTTT; J gene: TRBJ2-2; V gene: TRBV6-2/TRBV6-3; D gene: TRBD2; clone size: few
CDR3 protein: CASNNVGDYGYTF; CDR3 DNA: TGTGCCAGCAATAATGTGGGGGACTATGGCTACACCTTC; J gene: TRBJ1-2; V gene: TRBV7-2; D gene: NA; clone size: many
CDR3 protein: CASSLAVGYEQYF; CDR3 DNA: TGCGCCAGCAGCTTGGCTGTGGGATACGAGCAGTACTTC; J gene: TRBJ2-7; V gene: TRBV5-1; D gene: NA; clone size: many
CDR3 protein: CASSGTGQRGETQYF; CDR3 DNA: TGTGCCAGCAGTGGGACTGGACAGCGAGGGGAGACCCAGTACTTC; J gene: TRBJ2-5; V gene: TRBV2; D gene: NA; clone size: NA